These 18 T cell receptor beta chains were all obtained from the same sample, sequenced in a study of shared clonotypes between healthy human individuals. TCRdb's table, derived via immunoSEQ multiplex PCR, lists solely in-frame clones and lacks some. Of over a million clones listed, 75% to 80% are singletons. The specimen was memory CD4+ T cells from PBMCs. The subset denotes: CD45RA-negative fraction. Receptor source: a man aged 18 to 30 in good health. Some clones in this sample may be carry-over from other donors' samples.

To note about this clone: A read error may explain this, as a much larger clone is one base away. At the DNA level, this CDR3 is encoded by other sequences in the same sample as well. V gene TRBV5-1 combines with J gene TRBJ1-3; no definite D call. V lost 0 bases, J lost 4 bases, and 2 bases lay in between. This CDR3 region has 12 residues. Per the germline V gene, CDR1 is SGHRS and CDR2 is YFSETQ. The CDR3 loop reads CASSLEGNTIYF. The CDR3 bases are TGCGCCAGCAGCTTGGAAGGAAACACCATATATTTT.

A word on this clone: The sample holds other DNA sequences that translate to the same CDR3. The CDR3 spells CASSFGQGGEKLFF. The CDR3 nucleotides read TGTGCCAGCAGTTTTGGGCAGGGGGGTGAAAAACTGTTTTTT. The chain links TRBV28 to TRBJ1-4; the match to TRBD1 covers 7 bases. The length of the CDR3 is 14 residues. Per germline, CDR1 MDHEN and CDR2 SYDVKM. The ends lost 3 bases at V and 7 bases at J; junction bases unmatched: 5.

The chain carries TRBV19 and TRBJ2-7; maybe TRBD2 (5 bases). Germline V gives CDR1 LNHDA, CDR2 SQIVND (reference sequence). V was trimmed by 3 bases and J by 6 bases, leaving 12 bases between them. This CDR3 comprises 13 residues. The CDR3 loop is CASSIGPGTEQYF. CDR3 bases: TGTGCCAGTAGTATCGGACCGGGAACCGAGCAGTACTTC.

The rearrangement joins TRBV7-9 to TRBJ1-5; D is undetermined. CDR1 is SEHNR, CDR2 FQNEAQ, per germline (reference sequence). V lost 1 base to trimming and J lost 2 bases, with 6 bases between them. This CDR3 is built from 14 residues. As DNA, the CDR3 is TGTGCCAGCAGCTTAGGTGGCCGCAATCAGCCCCAGCATTTT. Its protein product is CASSLGGRNQPQHF.

This clone came up once. The rearrangement uses TRBV6-5 and TRBJ1-6; TRBD1 is a possible D gene (6 bases). V gave up 6 bases and J gave up 10 bases, with 10 bases separating them. The CDR3 length is 12 residues. Germline-derived CDR1 and CDR2 are MNHEY and SVGAGI. The CDR3 region has the DNA TGTGCCAGCAGAACGCAGGGGTCACCCCTCCACTTT. Its translation: CASRTQGSPLHF.

There are a few counts of this clone. This rearrangement joins TRBV7-6 to TRBJ2-7; no reliable D call. The CDR3 totals 13 residues. Trimming pared 1 base from V and 3 bases from J, leaving 7 bases between. Germline V gene sequence: CDR1 SGHVS, CDR2 FNYEAQ. CDR3 coding DNA: TGTGCCAGCAGCTTAGGTAGGGTCTACGAGCAGTACTTC. Amino acids: CASSLGRVYEQYF.

This chain uses TRBV9 with TRBJ2-2, with 7 positions matching TRBD2. Germline trimming cut 1 base from V and 3 bases from J; bases unmatched to any gene: 9. Germline CDR1 reads SGDLS; CDR2 reads YYNGEE. This CDR3 region has 17 residues. CDR3 DNA: TGTGCCAGCAGCGTACTCTCAGCGGGACGATACACCGGGGAGCTGTTTTTT. Residues: CASSVLSAGRYTGELFF.

The J gene is TRBJ1-2, the V gene TRBV5-1; possible D gene TRBD1, 5 bases. V lost 6 bases to trimming and J lost 8 bases, with 17 bases between them. Germline V gives CDR1 SGHRS, CDR2 YFSETQ. The CDR3 extends over 13 amino acids. The CDR3 coding sequence is TGCGCCAGCAAGGATACCCAGGGCCGGGGCTACACCTTC. As protein: CASKDTQGRGYTF. The entire variable domain, with the rest obtained from reference TRBV5-1 and TRBJ1-2, is as follows: KAGVTQTPRYLIKTRGQQVTLSCSPISGHRSVSWYQQTPGQGLQFLFEYFSETQRNKGNFPGRFSGRQFSNSRSEMNVSTLELGDSALYLCASKDTQGRGYTFGSGTRLTVV.

This rearrangement joins TRBV29-1 to TRBJ2-5; D remains unclear. The V end lost 6 bases, the J end lost 4 bases, and 12 bases lay between the germline ends. Germline V gene lookup returns CDR1 SQVTM and CDR2 ANQGSEA. The CDR3 is made up of 12 amino acids. Here the CDR3 DNA reads TGCAGCGTCAAAGGTGCCCCAGAGACCCAGTACTTC. Amino acid sequence: CSVKGAPETQYF.

V and J are TRBV9 and TRBJ1-5, with no clear D. V gave up 3 bases and J gave up 5 bases, with 12 bases separating them. CDR3 length: 14 residues. Germline loops: CDR1 SGDLS, CDR2 YYNGEE. The DNA for the CDR3 is TGTGCCAGCAGCGCGTCGGGTCTCGATCAGCCCCAGCATTTT. It is translated as CASSASGLDQPQHF. Using reference TRBV9 and TRBJ1-5 for the parts outside the CDR3, the full variable domain is DSGVTQTPKHLITATGQRVTLRCSPRSGDLSVYWYQQSLDQGLQFLIQYYNGEERAKGNILERFSAQQFPDLHSELNLSSLELGDSALYFCASSASGLDQPQHFGDGTRLSIL.

CDR3 sequence: CSATNADTQYF. CDR3 in DNA: TGCAGTGCTACAAACGCAGATACGCAGTATTTT. V usage is TRBV20-1 and J usage is TRBJ2-3, with D uncertain. V lost 4 bases and J 4 bases, leaving 6 bases between the germline ends. Per germline, CDR1 DFQATT and CDR2 SNEGSKA (reference sequence). The CDR3 consists of 11 residues.

This clone was found many times. The chain links TRBV5-1 to TRBJ1-1, with D possibly matching TRBD1 (5 bases). The germline gives CDR1 SGHRS, CDR2 YFSETQ. The V and J ends lost 5 bases and 4 bases respectively, with 12 bases between them. The CDR3 extends over 13 amino acids. CDR3 protein: CASRVEGSTEAFF. The CDR3 DNA reads as TGCGCCAGCAGGGTGGAGGGGTCCACTGAAGCTTTCTTT.

About this clone: The identical CDR3 is also encoded by other nucleotide sequences in the sample. The gene calls are TRBV6-1 and TRBJ1-5; D uncertain. Trimming stripped 2 bases from V and 4 bases from J, with 6 bases between. Germline-derived CDR1 and CDR2 are MNHNS and SASEGT. The CDR3 has 13 amino acids. The CDR3 region has the DNA TGTGCCAGCAGTGAACGCGGGAATCAGCCCCAGCATTTT. Amino acids: CASSERGNQPQHF.

This sequence joins TRBV11-3 and TRBJ2-1; 14 positions match TRBD2. The germline V gene has CDR1 SGHNT and CDR2 YENEEA. V trimming: 0 bases; J trimming: 8 bases; junction bases outside the gene matches: 9. CDR3 length: 18 residues. This CDR3 is CASSLDPGLAGGFDEQFF. The CDR3 DNA reads TGTGCCAGCAGCTTAGATCCAGGACTAGCGGGAGGCTTCGATGAGCAGTTCTTC.

The chain uses TRBV2 and TRBJ2-7, with D maybe TRBD2 (6 bases). CDR3 length equals 11 residues. Per germline, CDR1 SNHLY and CDR2 FYNNEI. Trimming left V 6 bases short and J 7 bases short, with 10 bases between. The CDR3 protein is CASRLAGEQYF. CDR3 bases: TGTGCCAGCAGACTAGCTGGGGAGCAGTACTTC.

The chain combines TRBV7-2 with TRBJ2-7; possibly TRBD2 for D (5 bases). Deletions cut 4 bases from V and 6 bases from J, with 13 bases between. The CDR3 runs to 13 residues. Germline CDR1 SGHTA, CDR2 FQGNSA. CDR3 residues: CASSSPGKGEQYF. The CDR3 nucleotides are TGTGCCAGCAGCTCCCCGGGGAAGGGCGAGCAGTACTTC.

This clone was detected once. In nucleotides, the CDR3 is TGTGCCATCAGGCCCTCTAGGGTATCGAGCACTGAAGCTTTCTTT. Translating gives CAIRPSRVSSTEAFF. The chain couples TRBV10-3 to TRBJ1-1; D ambiguous. Germline V gene data show CDR1 as ENHRY and CDR2 as SYGVKD. The V end lost 6 bases, the J end lost 4 bases, and 18 bases lay between the germline ends. The CDR3 contains 15 residues.

The chain employs TRBV27 and TRBJ2-3; 12 bases align to TRBD2. Germline loops: CDR1 MNHEY, CDR2 SMNVEV (reference sequence). With V trimmed by 3 bases and J by 6 bases, 13 bases remained unmatched. The length of the CDR3 is 18 residues. The CDR3 here is CASSFLASGRAESDTQYF. The CDR3 DNA follows: TGTGCCAGCAGTTTTCTGGCTAGCGGGAGGGCAGAGTCGGATACGCAGTATTTT.